Below, 22 T cell receptor beta chains from the same sample are listed, as sequenced in a study of cytomegalovirus exposure and HLA in healthy donors. PCR employed 60 Vbeta and 13 Jbeta primers. Sequencing used immunoSEQ multiplex PCR; TCRdb keeps in-frame clones, though not all of them. The repertoire includes approximately 130,000 clones, under 85% of them detected once, and 2.5% to 3.5% sits in the top ten. The sequenced sample consisted of PBMCs. The receptors derive from a man aged 25 to 40 in good health and CMV-seronegative.

V gene TRBV30 combines with J gene TRBJ2-3; 9 bases are shared with TRBD2. This CDR3 region has 15 residues. With 1 base clipped from V and 6 bases from J, the junction kept 8 bases outside the gene matches. Germline CDR1 reads GTSNPN; CDR2 reads SVGIG (reference sequence). CDR3 sequence reads: CAWSGERGEYDTQYF. The CDR3 DNA sequence: TGTGCCTGGAGTGGGGAGCGGGGGGAATACGATACGCAGTATTTT.

The rearrangement uses TRBV10-3 and TRBJ2-7, with no clear D. V was shortened by 0 bases and J by 5 bases, with 5 bases between the two germline ends. The CDR3 spans 12 residues. Germline CDR1 is ENHRY and CDR2 is SYGVKD. The CDR3 sequence is CAISESSHEQYF. The CDR3 DNA sequence: TGTGCCATCAGTGAGTCGAGTCACGAGCAGTACTTC.

This sequence joins TRBV6-5 and TRBJ1-4, with D hard to call. Germline-derived CDR1 and CDR2 are MNHEY and SVGAGI. Trimming shortened V by 6 bases and J by 5 bases, and 4 bases separated the two germline ends. This CDR3 contains 11 residues. Here the CDR3 reads CASSGNEKLFF. In nucleotides, the CDR3 is TGTGCCAGCAGCGGGAATGAAAAACTGTTTTTT.

V is TRBV6-1 and J is TRBJ1-4, with D possibly matching TRBD1 (5 bases). This CDR3 is built from 15 residues. Trimming took 7 bases from V and 6 from J, leaving 18 bases between them. Germline CDR1 is MNHNS and CDR2 is SASEGT. Here the CDR3 reads CASTSDSTMDEKLFF. The CDR3 DNA is TGTGCCAGCACCTCTGACAGTACCATGGATGAAAAACTGTTTTTT.

This clone was observed a few times. The chain uses TRBV6-5 and TRBJ2-7; a weak D match, TRBD1 (5 bases). The CDR3 spans 14 residues. With 5 bases removed from V and 2 bases from J, the gap between germline ends came to 13 bases. Germline CDR1 is MNHEY and CDR2 is SVGAGI. The CDR3 loop reads CASSRLTDAYEQYF. DNA of the CDR3: TGTGCCAGCAGTCGACTGACAGATGCCTACGAGCAGTACTTC.

CDR3 region: CASSYTVTLNTEAFF. In DNA form, the CDR3 reads TGTGCCAGCAGTTACACGGTAACCTTGAACACTGAAGCTTTCTTT. V is TRBV6-5 and J is TRBJ1-1; D not certain. In germline, CDR1 is MNHEY, CDR2 SVGAGI. The CDR3 consists of 15 residues. The V end was cut by 2 bases, the J end by 0 bases, with 10 bases between.

The chain has TRBV6-6 and TRBJ1-2; the match to TRBD1 covers 9 bases. Germline assignment: CDR1 MNHNY and CDR2 SVGAGI (reference sequence). Unmatched junction bases numbered 9, after V lost 7 bases and J lost 6 bases. The CDR3 extends over 14 amino acids. As DNA, the CDR3 is TGTGCCAGCACCCCACCGACAGGGGGGCATGGCTACACCTTC. Translated: CASTPPTGGHGYTF.

The rearrangement joins TRBV7-8 to TRBJ2-5, with unresolved D. The end of the DNA is better explained by TRBJ2-7, so the J call may be wrong. CDR3 length: 12 residues. Per the germline V gene, CDR1 is SGHVS and CDR2 is FQNEAQ. CDR3 amino acids: CASRLTEHEQYF. CDR3 bases: TGTGCCAGCAGGCTGACGGAGCACGAGCAGTACTTC.

The J gene is TRBJ1-2, the V gene TRBV12-5; 12 bases map to TRBD1. Germline CDR1 is LGHNT and CDR2 is FRNRAP. Trimming took 6 bases from V and 4 from J; bases not matched to a gene: 9. The CDR3 is 16 residues long. CDR3 in DNA: TGTGCTAGTGGCTGGGACAGGGGGCAAGGGGTCTATGGCTACACCTTC. Residues: CASGWDRGQGVYGYTF.

The rearrangement uses TRBV9 and TRBJ1-4; 8 bases match TRBD1. Per the germline V gene, CDR1 is SGDLS and CDR2 is YYNGEE. V was pared by 4 bases and J by 6 bases, with 5 bases of the junction left unmatched. There are 14 residues in the CDR3. CDR3 sequence (DNA): TGTGCCAGCAGCAACAGGGGGGCTGATGAAAAACTGTTTTTT. This codes for CASSNRGADEKLFF.

The table lists this clone with a few counts. V usage is TRBV27 and J usage is TRBJ1-6; the D is unclear. The CDR3 is 16 residues long. Germline CDR1 is MNHEY and CDR2 is SMNVEV (reference sequence). Trimming removed 2 bases from V and 0 bases from J, with 8 bases in between. CDR3 in amino acids: CASSLVRSSYNSPLHF. CDR3 DNA sequence: TGTGCCAGCAGTTTAGTTCGCAGCTCCTATAATTCACCCCTCCACTTT.

In its sample, this clone was seen a few times. One junction end does not reproduce the germline sequence, and a read error may be involved. The chain is built from TRBV7-7 and TRBJ2-7; 8 nucleotides match TRBD2. Germline V gives CDR1 SSHAT, CDR2 FNYEAQ (reference sequence). The CDR3 is 15 amino acids. CDR3 bases: TGTGCTAGCAGCCCCTCGACCGGGGGGGGCGGCGAGCAGTACTTC. This codes for CASSPSTGGGGEQYF.

The J gene is TRBJ1-1, the V gene TRBV6-6; 7 bases match TRBD1. The germline V gene encodes CDR1 MNHNY and CDR2 SVGAGI (reference sequence). Trimming cost V 8 bases and J 1 base; bases outside gene matches: 13. This CDR3 has 16 amino acids. The DNA for the CDR3 is TGTGCCAGCTGCCCCCCTACAGGGGTTGGGAACACTGAAGCTTTCTTT. Residues: CASCPPTGVGNTEAFF.

The gene calls are TRBV7-8 and TRBJ1-1, with a tentative D call TRBD1 (5 bases). The CDR3 runs 17 residues. Germline V gene sequence: CDR1 SGHVS, CDR2 FQNEAQ. V lost 0 bases and J 7 bases, leaving 21 bases between the germline ends. CDR3 residues: CASSLAVVGEDTGEAFF. As DNA, the CDR3 is TGTGCCAGCAGCTTAGCGGTTGTAGGGGAGGATACCGGTGAAGCTTTCTTT.

This clone has a handful of counts. The chain couples TRBV7-2 to TRBJ2-2; 9 bases are a match to TRBD1. The CDR3 consists of 17 residues. Germline V CDR1 and CDR2: SGHTA, FQGNSA. The junction had 6 bases not matched to a gene; V was cut back by 0 bases and J by 4 bases. The CDR3 protein is CASSLAGTGLSTGELFF. In DNA, the CDR3 is TGTGCCAGCAGCTTAGCGGGGACAGGGCTGAGCACCGGGGAGCTGTTTTTT. Variable domain in full (rest from reference TRBV7-2 and TRBJ2-2): GAGVSQSPSNKVTEKGKDVELRCDPISGHTALYWYRQSLGQGLEFLIYFQGNSAPDKSGLPSDRFSAERTGGSVSTLTIQRTQQEDSAVYLCASSLAGTGLSTGELFFGEGSRLTVL.

The chain has TRBV30 and TRBJ2-5; D unresolved. Germline assignment: CDR1 GTSNPN and CDR2 SVGIG (reference sequence). V lost 0 bases and J 3 bases, leaving 11 bases between the germline ends. CDR3 length: 14 residues. The CDR3 loop is CAWSVNSPKETQYF. The CDR3, as DNA: TGTGCCTGGAGTGTGAATAGTCCGAAAGAGACCCAGTACTTC.

This chain's CDR3 is CASSPWTANTEAFF. The CDR3 DNA reads TGTGCCAGCAGTCCCTGGACAGCCAACACTGAAGCTTTCTTT. This rearrangement joins TRBV28 to TRBJ1-1; possible D gene TRBD1, 6 bases. CDR3 length: 14 amino acids. Trimming shortened V by 5 bases and J by 2 bases, and 12 bases separated the two germline ends. Germline lookup yields CDR1 MDHEN and CDR2 SYDVKM.

The CDR3: CASGTGALAKNIQYF. DNA of the CDR3: TGTGCCAGCGGGACAGGGGCTCTAGCCAAAAACATTCAGTACTTC. This rearrangement joins TRBV6-5 to TRBJ2-4, with 10 positions matching TRBD1. The CDR3 sequence is 15 residues long. Germline values: CDR1 MNHEY, CDR2 SVGAGI. V shed 8 bases, J shed 0 bases, and the junction held 4 bases outside the gene matches.

The gene calls are TRBV28 and TRBJ1-2; D unclear. This CDR3 has 14 amino acids. The germline gives CDR1 MDHEN, CDR2 SYDVKM. Trimming pared 5 bases from V and 0 bases from J, leaving 10 bases between. CDR3 loop: CASSRGAANYGYTF. The CDR3 DNA reads TGTGCCAGCAGTCGCGGAGCAGCTAACTATGGCTACACCTTC.

This chain joins TRBV15 and TRBJ2-1; 8 nucleotides line up with TRBD2. This CDR3 comprises 16 residues. From germline, CDR1 is LNHNV and CDR2 YYDKDF (reference sequence). The J segment lost 3 bases and the V segment lost 1 base, leaving 5 bases of the junction unmatched. The CDR3 protein is CATSRGGGRIYNEQFF. In DNA form, the CDR3 reads TGTGCCACCAGCAGAGGCGGGGGGCGGATCTACAATGAGCAGTTCTTC. The whole variable domain, remainder taken from reference TRBV15 and TRBJ2-1, is DAMVIQNPRYQVTQFGKPVTLSCSQTLNHNVMYWYQQKSSQAPKLLFHYYDKDFNNEADTPDNFQSRRPNTSFCFLDIRSPGLGDTAMYLCATSRGGGRIYNEQFFGPGTRLTVL.

V usage is TRBV28 and J usage is TRBJ2-2; a possible D gene is TRBD1 (6 bases). Germline CDR1 and CDR2: MDHEN and SYDVKM. CDR3 length: 14 residues. Trimming took off 1 base at V and 6 bases at J, with 9 bases between the two ends. In nucleotides, the CDR3 is TGTGCCAGCAGTTTATCAAAGGGGGCCGGGGAGCTGTTTTTT. It yields the protein CASSLSKGAGELFF.

The J gene is TRBJ1-3, the V gene TRBV4-1; the match to TRBD1 covers 8 bases. Germline values: CDR1 MGHRA, CDR2 YSYEKL. The CDR3 runs 15 residues. The V segment lost 2 bases and the J segment 4 bases; nucleotides outside the gene matches: 4. CDR3: CASSQPQGAGNTIYF. The CDR3 DNA reads as TGCGCCAGCAGCCAACCTCAGGGGGCGGGAAACACCATATATTTT.